The T cell receptor (beta chain) described here comes from a study of early T cells in non-severe SARS-CoV-2 infection. Looking at the study overall: Sequencing of bulk RNA from unsorted whole blood was done, without chain pairing.

This clonotype was detected many times. V was shortened by 6 bases and J by 1 base, with 10 bases between the two germline ends. The CDR3 covers 14 residues. cDNA molecules, individually, were tagged with unique molecular identifiers. TCRdb called the 5' RACE reads again in MiXCR, with one record for every CDR3 protein. The sample shows about 47,000 distinct CDR3 sequences, more than 9.5% of them seen only once. Material: whole blood. The chain links TRBV12-3 or TRBV12-4 to TRBJ1-5, with D possibly matching TRBD1 (6 bases). The sequence derives from an adult who was a healthcare worker with PCR-confirmed SARS-CoV-2 infection or an uninfected control (not recorded which). CDR3 sequence reads: CASRGDISNQPQHF. As DNA, the CDR3 is TGTGCCAGCAGAGGGGACATCAGCAATCAGCCCCAGCATTTT.